The rows below give T cell receptor beta chains drawn from one sample of a study of T cell responses to AZD1222 COVID-19 vaccine. Libraries were prepared by immunoSEQ multiplex PCR; TCRdb keeps only in-frame clonotypes and omits some of them. This table has roughly 80,000 clones, about nine tenths appearing once. The specimen comprised peripheral blood, sampled on day 0 of AZD1222 vaccination. The receptors here all came from an adult in good health. CDR3s include the opening cysteine and the closing phenylalanine or tryptophan. A D gene is named only where the DNA matches it firmly.

d_gene	v_gene	j_gene	CDR3aa
.	TRBV7-8	TRBJ2-5	CASSRTGWETQYF
.	TRBV12-3/TRBV12-4	TRBJ2-1	CASSTGTRNEQFF
TRBD1	TRBV7-9	TRBJ1-2	CASSSPYRGIGYGYTF
.	TRBV3-1/TRBV3-2	TRBJ1-6	CASSQVVDGSPLHF
.	TRBV5-1	TRBJ1-2	CASSSPPTVRGYTF
.	TRBV30	TRBJ2-1	CALTGGGRNEQFF
.	TRBV7-8	TRBJ1-5	CASSLAGFLFNQPQHF
.	TRBV5-1	TRBJ1-2	CASSLVTGAHYGYTF
TRBD2	TRBV15	TRBJ2-1	CATSTSADEQFF
TRBD1	TRBV11-3	TRBJ2-2	CASSLGRGRTSTGELFF
.	TRBV5-4	TRBJ2-5	CASSLGGPQETQYF
.	TRBV9	TRBJ1-1	CASSTELSFTEAFF
.	TRBV28	TRBJ2-5	CASSSGTQYF
.	TRBV9	TRBJ1-6	CASSSTGGEGSPLHF
TRBD1	TRBV7-9	TRBJ2-7	CASSSTGPYEQYF
TRBD1	TRBV18	TRBJ1-1	CASSRGQMNTEAFF
.	TRBV14	TRBJ1-1	CASSRGLNTEAFF
.	TRBV2	TRBJ1-2	CASSGPNRVYTF
.	TRBV12-3/TRBV12-4	TRBJ1-3	CASSASGNTIYF
.	TRBV5-6	TRBJ1-3	CASTGPTLSGNTIYF
.	TRBV3-1/TRBV3-2	TRBJ2-7	CASSQTLEQYF
TRBD1	TRBV5-5	TRBJ1-2	CASSPDRGANYGYTF
.	TRBV4-2	TRBJ2-7	CASSAGYLQYF
.	TRBV3-1/TRBV3-2	TRBJ1-2	CASSQAWERSTHGYTF
TRBD1	TRBV5-1	TRBJ2-2	CASSHRDRLSGELFF